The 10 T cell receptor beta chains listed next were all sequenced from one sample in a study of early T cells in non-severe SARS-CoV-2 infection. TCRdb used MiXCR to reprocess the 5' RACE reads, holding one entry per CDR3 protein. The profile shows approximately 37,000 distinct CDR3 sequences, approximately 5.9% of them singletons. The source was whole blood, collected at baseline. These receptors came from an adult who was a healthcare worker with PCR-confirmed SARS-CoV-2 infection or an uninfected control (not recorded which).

For the CDR3, the DNA is TGCGCCAGCAGTTTGAAGTTCAGACTAGCGGGAAACAATGAGCAGTTCTTC. It yields the protein CASSLKFRLAGNNEQFF. V usage is TRBV5-1 and J usage is TRBJ2-1; the match to TRBD2 covers 11 bases. In germline, CDR1 is SGHRS, CDR2 YFSETQ. Trimming cost V 5 bases and J 5 bases; bases outside gene matches: 12. The CDR3 consists of 17 residues.

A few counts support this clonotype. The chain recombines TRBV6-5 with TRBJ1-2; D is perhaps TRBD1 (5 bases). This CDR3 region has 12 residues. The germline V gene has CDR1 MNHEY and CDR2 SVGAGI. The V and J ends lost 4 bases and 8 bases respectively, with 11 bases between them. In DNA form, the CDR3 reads TGTGCCAGCAGTTTTACAGGAGGAGGCTACACCTTC. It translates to CASSFTGGGYTF.

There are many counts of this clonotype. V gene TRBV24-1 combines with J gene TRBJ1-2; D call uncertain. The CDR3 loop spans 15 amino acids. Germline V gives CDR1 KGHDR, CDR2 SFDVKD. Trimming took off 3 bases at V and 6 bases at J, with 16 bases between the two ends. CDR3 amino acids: CATSDTGDRADGYTF. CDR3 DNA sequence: TGTGCCACCAGTGATACGGGAGATAGGGCAGATGGCTACACCTTC.

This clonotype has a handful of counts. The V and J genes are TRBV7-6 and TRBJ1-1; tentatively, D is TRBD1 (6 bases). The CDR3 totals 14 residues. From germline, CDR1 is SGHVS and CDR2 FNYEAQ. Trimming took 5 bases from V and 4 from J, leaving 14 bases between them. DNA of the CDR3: TGTGCCAGCAGCCCCTCACAGGGCTTCACTGAAGCTTTCTTT. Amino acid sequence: CASSPSQGFTEAFF.

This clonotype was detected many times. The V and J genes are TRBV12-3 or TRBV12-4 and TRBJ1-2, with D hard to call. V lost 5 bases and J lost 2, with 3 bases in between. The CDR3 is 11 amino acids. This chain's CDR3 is CASSLNYGYTF. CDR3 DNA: TGTGCCAGCAGTCTAAACTATGGCTACACCTTC.

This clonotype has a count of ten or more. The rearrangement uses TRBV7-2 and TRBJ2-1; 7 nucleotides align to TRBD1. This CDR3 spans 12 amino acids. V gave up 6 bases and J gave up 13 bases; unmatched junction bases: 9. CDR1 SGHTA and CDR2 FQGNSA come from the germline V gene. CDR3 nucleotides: TGTGCCAGCAGTCGCCGAGGGGGCGGTCAGTTCTTC. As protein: CASSRRGGGQFF.

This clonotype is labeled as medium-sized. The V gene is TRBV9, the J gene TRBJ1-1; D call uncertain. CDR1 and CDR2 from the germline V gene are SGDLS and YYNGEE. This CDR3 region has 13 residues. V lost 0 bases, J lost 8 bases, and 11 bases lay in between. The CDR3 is CASSVENGREAFF. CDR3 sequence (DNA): TGTGCCAGCAGCGTAGAAAACGGTAGGGAAGCTTTCTTT.

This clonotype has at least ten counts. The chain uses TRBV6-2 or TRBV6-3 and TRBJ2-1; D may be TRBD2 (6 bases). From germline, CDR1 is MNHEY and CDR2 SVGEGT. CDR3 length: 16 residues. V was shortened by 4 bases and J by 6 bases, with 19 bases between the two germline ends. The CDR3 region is CASSFGPSRRGNEQFF. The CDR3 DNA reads TGTGCCAGCAGTTTTGGACCTTCTAGGCGGGGCAATGAGCAGTTCTTC.

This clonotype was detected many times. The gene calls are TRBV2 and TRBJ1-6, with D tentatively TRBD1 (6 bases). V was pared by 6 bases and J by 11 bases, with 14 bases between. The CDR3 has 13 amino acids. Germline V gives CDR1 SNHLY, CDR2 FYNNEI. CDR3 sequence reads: CASSTNRATPLHF. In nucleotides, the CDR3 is TGTGCCAGCAGCACGAACAGGGCTACACCCCTCCACTTT.

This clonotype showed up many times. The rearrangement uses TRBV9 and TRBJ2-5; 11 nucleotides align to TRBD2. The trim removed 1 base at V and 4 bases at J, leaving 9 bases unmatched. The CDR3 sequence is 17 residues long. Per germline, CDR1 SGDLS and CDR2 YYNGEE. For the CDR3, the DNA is TGTGCCAGCAGCGTATCGGGAACTAGCGGGAGTGCAGAGACCCAGTACTTC. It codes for CASSVSGTSGSAETQYF. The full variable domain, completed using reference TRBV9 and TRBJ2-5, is DSGVTQTPKHLITATGQRVTLRCSPRSGDLSVYWYQQSLDQGLQFLIQYYNGEERAKGNILERFSAQQFPDLHSELNLSSLELGDSALYFCASSVSGTSGSAETQYFGPGTRLLVL.